This TCR beta chain was profiled in a study of cytomegalovirus exposure and HLA in healthy donors. The PCR contained 60 Vbeta and 13 Jbeta primers. This table comes from immunoSEQ multiplex PCR, and its TCRdb copy is limited to in-frame clones, with some not included. The repertoire consists of 170,000 or so clones, with around 77% occurring once and the leading ten covering over 2%. V was clipped by 6 bases and J by 4 bases, with 14 bases between them. This CDR3 spans 14 amino acids. CDR1 LGHNA and CDR2 YNFKEQ come from the germline V gene. Specimen: PBMCs. The TCR was taken from a man aged 55 to 69 in good health and CMV-seronegative. This chain connects TRBV4-2 to TRBJ2-3, with D possibly TRBD1 on 5 matching bases. CDR3 bases: TGTGCCAGCAGAGAAGGGGTTGGCGCAGATACGCAGTATTTT. Translating gives CASREGVGADTQYF.